The 13 T cell receptor beta chains below were found in one sample sequenced in a study of shared T cell receptors in the human thymus. Clones were sequenced by immunoSEQ multiplex PCR, and TCRdb holds only the in-frame ones, with some missing. Of some 700,000 clones in the sample, 88% were seen once. These data were also reused for a study on human thymus T cells.

Sequencing was done on a sample of thymocytes. These receptors originate from a boy under three years old with a congenital heart defect.

The rearrangement joins TRBV18 to TRBJ2-1; 13 nucleotides align to TRBD2. CDR3 length: 15 amino acids. With 3 bases clipped from V and 7 bases from J, the junction kept 3 bases outside the gene matches. From germline, CDR1 is KGHSH and CDR2 LQKENI. CDR3 sequence reads: CASSPPTSGGNEQFF. The CDR3 nucleotides are TGTGCCAGCTCACCGCCGACTAGCGGGGGGAATGAGCAGTTCTTC.

The rearrangement uses TRBV7-3 and TRBJ2-1, with 7 bases fitting TRBD2. This CDR3 is 16 amino acids long. J gave up 3 bases and V 0 bases, and 5 bases lay outside the gene matches. Germline CDR1 and CDR2: SGHTA and FQGTGA. The CDR3 protein is CASSLTSSGDYNEQFF. CDR3 DNA sequence: TGTGCCAGCAGCTTAACCTCCAGCGGGGACTACAATGAGCAGTTCTTC.

The chain is built from TRBV10-2 and TRBJ1-2, with a weak D call TRBD1 (6 bases). V lost 7 bases and J 7 bases, leaving 10 bases between the germline ends. Germline CDR1 and CDR2: WSHSY and SAAADI. The CDR3 is 11 amino acids. The CDR3 DNA is TGCGCCAGCATGTTCAGGGGTGGCTACACCTTC. It is translated as CASMFRGGYTF.

The rearrangement joins TRBV20-1 to TRBJ2-1; D unresolved. This CDR3 region has 11 residues. CDR1 is DFQATT, CDR2 SNEGSKA, per germline (reference sequence). Between the trimmed V and J ends, which lost 6 bases and 7 bases, there was a span of 10 bases. The CDR3 nucleotides are TGCAGTGCCAAGATGAGGAATGAGCAGTTCTTC. Protein: CSAKMRNEQFF.

The V call is TRBV27, the J call TRBJ1-5; 7 nucleotides align to TRBD1. The CDR3 is made up of 16 amino acids. Germline loops: CDR1 MNHEY, CDR2 SMNVEV (reference sequence). Trimming cost V 6 bases and J 6 bases; bases outside gene matches: 14. CDR3 sequence (DNA): TGTGCCAGCAGCCGGAATACCCCCAACAGGGGTCAGCCCCAGCATTTT. Amino acids: CASSRNTPNRGQPQHF.

Concerning this clone: The identical CDR3 is also encoded by other nucleotide sequences in the sample. V usage is TRBV15 and J usage is TRBJ2-7, with D uncertain. Trimming took 0 bases from V and 0 from J, leaving 9 bases between them. Germline CDR1 LNHNV, CDR2 YYDKDF (reference sequence). The CDR3 totals 15 residues. CDR3 coding DNA: TGTGCCACCAGCAGAGATTCACCTAGCTCCTACGAGCAGTACTTC. This encodes CATSRDSPSSYEQYF.

This clone was observed once. The chain links TRBV5-6 to TRBJ2-1; D is possibly TRBD1 (6 bases). Trimming removed 2 bases from V and 3 bases from J, with 18 bases in between. The length of the CDR3 is 17 residues. Germline assignment: CDR1 SGHDT and CDR2 YYEEEE. CDR3 sequence reads: CASSLAGTHNFYNEQFF. CDR3 in DNA: TGTGCCAGCAGCTTAGCCGGGACACATAACTTCTACAATGAGCAGTTCTTC.

V and J are TRBV11-2 and TRBJ2-5; D possibly corresponds to TRBD2 (5 bases). The germline V and J ends were trimmed by 5 bases and 1 base, with 14 bases remaining between them. Germline V lookup: CDR1 SGHAT, CDR2 FQNNGV. The length of the CDR3 is 15 residues. CDR3 protein: CASSPAREPQETQYF. CDR3 nucleotide sequence: TGTGCCAGCAGCCCCGCACGGGAACCCCAAGAGACCCAGTACTTC.

The genes are TRBV2 and TRBJ2-1; possible D gene TRBD2, 6 bases. The CDR3 extends over 14 amino acids. The V gene lost 6 bases and the J gene lost 3 bases, with 12 bases spanning the gap. Germline V gives CDR1 SNHLY, CDR2 FYNNEI. CDR3 sequence reads: CASSWDWGYNEQFF. In nucleotides, the CDR3 is TGTGCCAGCAGCTGGGACTGGGGCTACAATGAGCAGTTCTTC.

Only a few counts were recorded for this clone. V and J are TRBV7-6 and TRBJ1-1; perhaps TRBD1 as D (6 bases). CDR1 is SGHVS and CDR2 is FNYEAQ in the germline V gene. The CDR3 consists of 16 residues. The germline V and J ends were trimmed by 5 bases and 0 bases, with 16 bases remaining between them. The CDR3 sequence is CASSPSPQGMNTEAFF. The CDR3 DNA follows: TGTGCCAGCAGCCCGTCACCACAGGGCATGAACACTGAAGCTTTCTTT. Full variable domain (missing parts from reference TRBV7-6 and TRBJ1-1): GAGVSQSPRYKVTKRGQDVALRCDPISGHVSLYWYRQALGQGPEFLTYFNYEAQQDKSGLPNDRFSAERPEGSISTLTIQRTEQRDSAMYRCASSPSPQGMNTEAFFGQGTRLTVV.

This chain links TRBV5-1 with TRBJ2-7; D not certain. The CDR3 extends over 12 amino acids. V shed 0 bases and J shed 5 bases, with 6 bases lying between them. Germline V gene lookup returns CDR1 SGHRS and CDR2 YFSETQ. Written as DNA, the CDR3 is TGCGCCAGCAGCTTGGACGGTGACGAGCAGTACTTC. It codes for CASSLDGDEQYF.

V and J are TRBV19 and TRBJ2-3; the match to TRBD2 covers 13 bases. Germline trimming cut 4 bases from V and 7 bases from J; bases unmatched to any gene: 5. Germline CDR1 is LNHDA and CDR2 is SQIVND (reference sequence). The CDR3 contains 15 residues. The CDR3 DNA follows: TGTGCCAGTAGTAACCGGACTAGCGGGAGCCATACGCAGTATTTT. Translated, it gives CASSNRTSGSHTQYF.

This clone has more than one count but fewer than ten. This sequence joins TRBV7-2 and TRBJ1-1; 8 nucleotides match TRBD1. Unmatched junction bases numbered 6, after V lost 5 bases and J lost 1 base. There are 15 residues in the CDR3. Germline CDR1 is SGHTA and CDR2 is FQGNSA. The CDR3 DNA reads TGTGCCAGCAGCGCGCACGGGACAGGGAACACTGAAGCTTTCTTT. Residues: CASSAHGTGNTEAFF.